These 32 T cell receptor beta chains were sequenced from one sample in a study of cytomegalovirus exposure and HLA in healthy donors. Measured with immunoSEQ multiplex PCR; TCRdb has only the in-frame clones, and not every one. Of some 150,000 clones detected, roughly nine tenths appear once; the ten largest clones hold approximately 0.7%. Sequencing was carried out using PBMCs. These receptors originate from a man between 18 and 35 years old in good health and CMV-seronegative.

The genes are TRBV29-1 and TRBJ2-2; 7 bases align to TRBD1. Trimming removed 4 bases from V and 7 bases from J; junction bases left unmatched: 21. Germline CDR1 reads SQVTM; CDR2 reads ANQGSEA. There are 18 residues in the CDR3. CDR3 protein: CSVVGSGVGGHVYGELFF. For the CDR3, the DNA is TGCAGCGTTGTTGGTTCTGGGGTAGGGGGCCATGTGTACGGGGAGCTGTTTTTT.

The chain links TRBV27 to TRBJ1-5, with D perhaps TRBD1 (6 bases). With 4 bases removed from V and 5 bases from J, the gap between germline ends came to 21 bases. The CDR3 consists of 17 residues. Per germline, CDR1 MNHEY and CDR2 SMNVEV (reference sequence). CDR3 in DNA: TGTGCCAGCAGTTCACAAAGGGGGGGAGGGTCCCATCAGCCCCAGCATTTT. As protein: CASSSQRGGGSHQPQHF.

This chain connects TRBV2 to TRBJ2-6; 7 bases agree with TRBD1. V shed 10 bases, J shed 1 base, and the junction held 4 bases outside the gene matches. The germline V gene encodes CDR1 SNHLY and CDR2 FYNNEI. This CDR3 has 14 residues. The CDR3 loop is CATETGSGANVLTF. CDR3 nucleotides: TGTGCCACCGAGACAGGGTCTGGGGCCAACGTCCTGACTTTC.

The chain is built from TRBV7-2 and TRBJ1-2, with 9 bases lining up with TRBD1. The CDR3 consists of 14 residues. The V segment lost 4 bases and the J segment 3 bases; nucleotides outside the gene matches: 3. CDR1 and CDR2 (germline): SGHTA, FQGNSA. CDR3 bases: TGTGCCAGCAGCTCCCGGACAGGGGACTATGGCTACACCTTC. Translating it yields CASSSRTGDYGYTF.

CDR3 amino acids: CASSYSFGTEAFF. CDR3 in DNA: TGTGCCAGCAGTTACTCGTTCGGCACTGAAGCTTTCTTT. V usage is TRBV6-5 and J usage is TRBJ1-1; no reliable D call. This CDR3 spans 13 amino acids. Trimming removed 0 bases from V and 4 bases from J, with 6 bases in between. The V gene's germline CDR1 is MNHEY and CDR2 SVGAGI.

The genes are TRBV7-9 and TRBJ2-3, with a tentative D call TRBD2 (6 bases). The CDR3 sequence is 17 residues long. Trimming removed 2 bases at V and 1 base at J, with 16 bases between. The germline V gene has CDR1 SEHNR and CDR2 FQNEAQ (reference sequence). The CDR3 nucleotides are TGTGCCAGCAGCTTACGTGGCGGGACCTCTGGCACAGATACGCAGTATTTT. This sequence encodes CASSLRGGTSGTDTQYF.

The chain couples TRBV19 to TRBJ2-1; D perhaps matches TRBD2 (6 bases). Germline assignment: CDR1 LNHDA and CDR2 SQIVND (reference sequence). This CDR3 has 18 residues. Trimming removed 1 base from V and 7 bases from J, with 23 bases in between. CDR3 DNA sequence: TGTGCCAGTAGTATAGCTCCGGGCGGGATTATCATCCGGAATGAGCAGTTCTTC. As protein: CASSIAPGGIIIRNEQFF.

This clone was picked up a small number of times. The V gene is TRBV21-1, the J gene TRBJ1-4. TRBV21-1 is a pseudogene locus. The CDR3 has 15 residues. CDR3 coding DNA: TGTGCCAGCAGCAAGCAGTTCGGAGAAGATGAAAAACTGTTTTTT. This sequence encodes CASSKQFGEDEKLFF.

The CDR3 protein is CASSLFTGQETQYF. CDR3 in DNA: TGTGCCAGCAGCTTGTTTACAGGGCAAGAGACCCAGTACTTC. This chain links TRBV5-8 with TRBJ2-5; perhaps TRBD1 as D (6 bases). This CDR3 comprises 14 residues. The V end was cut by 1 base, the J end by 2 bases, with 9 bases between. Germline CDR1 and CDR2: SGHTS and YDEGEE.

This chain connects TRBV7-8 to TRBJ2-5; D unclear. This CDR3 spans 11 amino acids. The germline V gene encodes CDR1 SGHVS and CDR2 FQNEAQ. V lost 8 bases and J lost 3, with 7 bases in between. The CDR3 DNA sequence: TGTGCCAGCGGCCGTGAAGAGACCCAGTACTTC. It specifies CASGREETQYF. Filled out from reference TRBV7-8 and TRBJ2-5, the complete variable domain reads GAGVSQSPRYKVAKRGQDVALRCDPISGHVSLFWYQQALGQGPEFLTYFQNEAQLDKSGLPSDRFFAERPEGSVSTLKIQRTQQEDSAVYLCASGREETQYFGPGTRLLVL.

The chain is built from TRBV7-2 and TRBJ2-3; 8 bases line up with TRBD2. Germline-derived CDR1 and CDR2 are SGHTA and FQGNSA. With V trimmed by 1 base and J by 6 bases, 6 bases remained unmatched. This CDR3 spans 15 amino acids. In DNA form, the CDR3 reads TGTGCCAGCAGCTTAGAGGCGGGAGGTGTGGATACGCAGTATTTT. Translation gives CASSLEAGGVDTQYF.

The gene calls are TRBV29-1 and TRBJ1-5; D ambiguous. This CDR3 is 11 amino acids long. Trimming took off 3 bases at V and 5 bases at J, with 5 bases between the two ends. Germline assignment: CDR1 SQVTM and CDR2 ANQGSEA. CDR3 sequence reads: CSVDLHQPQHF. The CDR3 DNA reads as TGCAGCGTTGACCTTCATCAGCCCCAGCATTTT.

The gene calls are TRBV10-2 and TRBJ2-2, with 9 bases that match TRBD1. There are 15 residues in the CDR3. CDR1 and CDR2 (germline): WSHSY, SAAADI. J was trimmed by 3 bases and V by 6 bases; bases with no gene match: 5. For the CDR3, the DNA is TGCGCCAGCAGGGACAGGGGATGGGACACCGGGGAGCTGTTTTTT. It translates to CASRDRGWDTGELFF.

V and J are TRBV10-1 and TRBJ2-5, with 16 positions matching TRBD2. CDR1 WNHNN and CDR2 SYGVQD come from the germline V gene (reference sequence). The CDR3 is 16 amino acids. V lost 10 bases and J lost 6; bases outside the gene matches: 11. In nucleotides, the CDR3 is TGCGCCACTCACCCGGGACTAGCGGGAGGGCCGAAGACCCAGTACTTC. This translates into CATHPGLAGGPKTQYF.

This chain uses TRBV9 with TRBJ2-7; 8 bases fit TRBD1. This CDR3 is built from 13 residues. Germline CDR1 is SGDLS and CDR2 is YYNGEE. V shed 4 bases, J shed 3 bases, and the junction held 3 bases outside the gene matches. For the CDR3, the DNA is TGTGCCAGCAGCCGGGGACAGGTCTACGAGCAGTACTTC. Translated: CASSRGQVYEQYF.

The chain carries TRBV19 and TRBJ1-4; 8 bases map to TRBD1. Germline V lookup: CDR1 LNHDA, CDR2 SQIVND (reference sequence). The ends lost 3 bases at V and 2 bases at J; junction bases unmatched: 5. The CDR3 length is 16 residues. CDR3 nucleotide sequence: TGTGCCAGTAGTATTTCAGGGGGCCAGACTAATGAAAAACTGTTTTTT. Its protein is CASSISGGQTNEKLFF.

The chain recombines TRBV23-1 with TRBJ2-7; 10 bases align to TRBD1. TRBV23-1 is treated as an ORF (open reading frame) with a function not yet certain. There are 16 residues in the CDR3. V trimming: 3 bases; J trimming: 2 bases; junction bases outside the gene matches: 7. The CDR3 spells CASSHGQGDSTYEQYV. For the CDR3, the DNA is TGCGCCAGCAGTCACGGACAGGGGGACTCCACCTACGAGCAGTACGTC.

The J gene is TRBJ1-1, the V gene TRBV15; the D is unclear. The germline V and J ends were trimmed by 0 bases and 4 bases, with 6 bases remaining between them. CDR1 and CDR2 from the germline V gene are LNHNV and YYDKDF (reference sequence). CDR3 length: 13 residues. CDR3: CATSRDRGTEAFF. CDR3 sequence (DNA): TGTGCCACCAGCAGAGATCGGGGCACTGAAGCTTTCTTT.

The chain links TRBV7-2 to TRBJ2-1; 8 nucleotides agree with TRBD1. The V gene's germline CDR1 is SGHTA and CDR2 FQGNSA. This CDR3 region has 15 residues. V shed 1 base and J 4 bases; nucleotides not matched to a gene: 3. The CDR3 reads CASSLGGQGYNEQFF. CDR3 nucleotide sequence: TGTGCCAGCAGCTTAGGAGGACAGGGTTACAATGAGCAGTTCTTC.

The chain employs TRBV19 and TRBJ1-2; a weak D match, TRBD1 (6 bases). This CDR3 spans 14 amino acids. V shed 3 bases and J shed 2 bases, with 10 bases lying between them. Germline loops: CDR1 LNHDA, CDR2 SQIVND (reference sequence). This CDR3 reads CASSIRGFNYGYTF. DNA of the CDR3: TGTGCCAGTAGTATTAGGGGGTTCAACTATGGCTACACCTTC.

The chain uses TRBV7-2 and TRBJ1-2; possible D gene TRBD1, 5 bases. Germline V gives CDR1 SGHTA, CDR2 FQGNSA. V was pared by 4 bases and J by 8 bases, with 14 bases between. This CDR3 has 13 residues. The DNA for the CDR3 is TGTGCCAGCAGCTCGGCAGGGAAGGGAGGCTACACCTTC. Its translation: CASSSAGKGGYTF.

The CDR3 is CASSLPGEKLFF. In DNA, the CDR3 is TGCGCCAGCAGCTTGCCCGGGGAAAAACTGTTTTTT. The V and J genes are TRBV5-1 and TRBJ1-4; D gene uncertain. There are 12 residues in the CDR3. Germline V gene data show CDR1 as SGHRS and CDR2 as YFSETQ. V was pared by 1 base and J by 8 bases, with 6 bases between. Looking up the rest from reference TRBV5-1 and TRBJ1-4 gives the full variable domain: KAGVTQTPRYLIKTRGQQVTLSCSPISGHRSVSWYQQTPGQGLQFLFEYFSETQRNKGNFPGRFSGRQFSNSRSEMNVSTLELGDSALYLCASSLPGEKLFFGSGTQLSVL.

The CDR3 nucleotides are TGTGCCAGCAGCAAAGCGCTTTCGGGACACCTCAGCAATGAGCAGTTCTTC. This translates into CASSKALSGHLSNEQFF. V usage is TRBV21-1 and J usage is TRBJ2-1; the DNA was not compared with TRBD1, the D call given in the table. TRBV21-1 is marked as a pseudogene. The length of the CDR3 is 17 residues.

The V gene is TRBV7-6, the J gene TRBJ2-2; possible D gene TRBD2, 5 bases. The V end lost 6 bases, the J end lost 4 bases, and 18 bases lay between the germline ends. This CDR3 has 16 residues. Germline V CDR1 and CDR2: SGHVS, FNYEAQ. CDR3 region: CASRSGSATSTGELFF. The CDR3 coding sequence is TGTGCCAGCAGGTCGGGGAGCGCGACATCCACCGGGGAGCTGTTTTTT.

The chain is built from TRBV5-4 and TRBJ1-2; D remains unclear. The CDR3 covers 16 residues. Germline CDR1 and CDR2: SGHNT and YYREEE (reference sequence). V was pared by 1 base and J by 2 bases, with 15 bases between. CDR3 nucleotides: TGTGCCAGCAGCTTGTTTACCAATCTACAGAACTATGGCTACACCTTC. Protein: CASSLFTNLQNYGYTF.

CDR3 in amino acids: CASSVASGISTDTQYF. In DNA, the CDR3 is TGTGCCAGCAGCGTAGCTAGCGGGATTAGCACAGATACGCAGTATTTT. The chain joins TRBV9 to TRBJ2-3; TRBD2 aligns across 9 bases. The CDR3 has 16 residues. CDR1 and CDR2 from the germline V gene are SGDLS and YYNGEE. With V trimmed by 0 bases and J by 0 bases, 2 bases remained unmatched.

This clone occurred once. The chain joins TRBV5-1 to TRBJ1-2, with TRBD1 as a possible D gene (5 bases). Between the trimmed V and J ends, which lost 4 bases and 3 bases, there was a span of 19 bases. The V gene's germline CDR1 is SGHRS and CDR2 YFSETQ. This CDR3 has 16 amino acids. The chain's CDR3 is CASSGIVAGRDYGYTF. The DNA for the CDR3 is TGCGCCAGCAGCGGAATCGTGGCAGGGAGGGACTATGGCTACACCTTC. The full variable domain, with the rest looked up from reference TRBV5-1 and TRBJ1-2, is KAGVTQTPRYLIKTRGQQVTLSCSPISGHRSVSWYQQTPGQGLQFLFEYFSETQRNKGNFPGRFSGRQFSNSRSEMNVSTLELGDSALYLCASSGIVAGRDYGYTFGSGTRLTVV.

The rearrangement links TRBV14 to TRBJ1-1; maybe TRBD1 (6 bases). With 3 bases removed from V and 0 bases from J, the gap between germline ends came to 11 bases. The CDR3 has 15 amino acids. CDR1 and CDR2 from the germline V gene are SGHDN and FVKESK. The DNA of the CDR3 is TGTGCCAGCAGCCAGTCTAAGGGGGTGAACACTGAAGCTTTCTTT. It specifies CASSQSKGVNTEAFF.

The chain is built from TRBV5-1 and TRBJ2-1, with D possibly matching TRBD2 (6 bases). The V gene's germline CDR1 is SGHRS and CDR2 YFSETQ. V dropped 6 bases and J dropped 3 bases, with 16 bases sitting between them. This CDR3 comprises 15 residues. CDR3 residues: CASTQAGRNYNEQFF. CDR3 DNA sequence: TGCGCCAGCACCCAAGCCGGGAGAAACTACAATGAGCAGTTCTTC.

J is TRBJ2-3 and V is TRBV6-1; a weak D match, TRBD2 (7 bases). Trimming removed 3 bases from V and 5 bases from J, with 18 bases in between. The CDR3 runs 16 residues. In germline, CDR1 is MNHNS, CDR2 SASEGT. CDR3 sequence reads: CASSDWGGPSGDTQYF. The CDR3 DNA reads as TGTGCCAGCAGTGACTGGGGGGGCCCCTCGGGAGATACGCAGTATTTT.

The V gene is TRBV5-6, the J gene TRBJ1-1; no clear D gene. Germline assignment: CDR1 SGHDT and CDR2 YYEEEE. Trimming shortened V by 4 bases and J by 1 base, and 14 bases separated the two germline ends. The CDR3 has 15 amino acids. The CDR3 loop reads CASSPTWEWNTEAFF. CDR3 DNA: TGTGCCAGCAGCCCCACGTGGGAGTGGAACACTGAAGCTTTCTTT.

The chain recombines TRBV7-2 with TRBJ2-2, with D possibly being TRBD1 (5 bases). CDR1 is SGHTA and CDR2 is FQGNSA in the germline V gene. Trimming took off 0 bases at V and 6 bases at J, with 14 bases between the two ends. The CDR3 is 16 amino acids. The CDR3 bases are TGTGCCAGCAGCTTAGCTCTCCCAGGGAAACCCGGGGAGCTGTTTTTT. This sequence encodes CASSLALPGKPGELFF.